This TCR beta chain was profiled in a study of blood T cell repertoires in COVID-19 (dated by TCRdb to 2020 to 2022). Looking at the study overall: Samples from collaborators originated in the United States, Italy and Spain and spanned both the acute and convalescent phases of COVID-19. The prospective study material was composed of cDNA or gDNA derived from T cells, B-cell-depleted T cells, or PBMCs. The dataset comprised deeply sampled blood TCRbeta repertoires from subjects exposed to, actively infected with, or recovered from COVID-19. The repertoires were made available in a free public database intended to serve as a resource for research on the immune response to SARS-CoV-2. The samples were drawn from the first 160 participants of the ongoing ImmuneRACE study and from 1,254 subjects provided by 6 global collaborators. Nearly every sample came with metadata listing a de-identified subject ID, COVID-19 status, age in years and sex. HLA class I and class II types, where available, came from metadata supplied by the sample provider rather than from assay-based typing. Results and caveats for the whole study, not just this receptor: How much clinical and demographic metadata was included differed by source and by participant, and the metadata was provided uncurated.

Collaborating institutions collected whole blood in K2EDTA tubes following their own protocols. For TCRbeta analysis, collaborator samples were shipped as frozen whole blood, as isolated PBMCs, or as DNA extracted from either sample type. TCRbeta CDR3 regions were amplified from genomic DNA by means of the immunoSEQ Assay, a bias-controlled multiplex PCR. As for how the authors treated the data: The number of nucleated cells in each sample was estimated from the amplification of reference gene primers within the assay. To quantify the absolute abundance of each unique TCRbeta CDR3 rearrangement, sequence reads were collapsed and filtered. For each sample, productive Simpson clonality was calculated as the square root of Simpson's diversity index over productive rearrangements. Held by TCRdb, this immuneACCESS table contains in-frame sequences only and omits some clones. Under half of the omission traces to an unresolved V gene where checked; the cause of the rest is unknown. D and trimming come from the DNA, and the V and J calls and clone size come from that table. The table for this sample lists 250,000 to 300,000 clones; roughly 90% of them were counted only once. Approximately 2% of the sample is held by the ten biggest clonotypes.

As for this clone: It has no known antigen specificity. Nothing much larger sits one base from this clone, and base qualities are not available.

CDR1 and CDR2 are read off the germline V gene as SGHTA and FQGNSA. The CDR3 starts with the cysteine, ends with the phenylalanine, and has 16 residues. Only CDR3 DNA remains: 48 bases, in frame from the first base. V sheds 1 base and J sheds 0 bases, leaving 12 bases between their ends. The receptor's source is a man aged 30 to 39 with active or convalescent COVID-19. The sample comprised peripheral blood. The V gene is TRBV7-2 and the J gene is TRBJ1-1; no confident D gene assignment can be made. The CDR3 reads as follows: CASSLEYSRLNTEAFF. The nucleotides read TGTGCCAGCAGCTTAGAGTACAGCAGGTTGAACACTGAAGCTTTCTTT.